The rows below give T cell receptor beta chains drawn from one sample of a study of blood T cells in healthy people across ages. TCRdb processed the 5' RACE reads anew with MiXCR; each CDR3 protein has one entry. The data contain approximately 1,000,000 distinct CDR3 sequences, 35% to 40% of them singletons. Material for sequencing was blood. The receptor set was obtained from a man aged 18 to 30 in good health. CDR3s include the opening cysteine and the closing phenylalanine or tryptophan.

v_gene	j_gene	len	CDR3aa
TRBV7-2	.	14	CASSLGQGPDIQYF
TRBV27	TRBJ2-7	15	CASSSQRAPTDEQYF
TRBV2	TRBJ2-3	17	CASSLLAGALSTDTQYF
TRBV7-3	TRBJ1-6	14	CASRMTGGDSPLHF
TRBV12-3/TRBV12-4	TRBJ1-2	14	CASSPELEVYGYTF
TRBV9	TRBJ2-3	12	CASSVESDTRYF
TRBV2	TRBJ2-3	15	CASSLKSGMADTQYF
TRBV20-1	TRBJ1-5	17	CSAPRALETGAAQPQHF
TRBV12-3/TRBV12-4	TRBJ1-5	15	CASSPQTGSAQPQHF
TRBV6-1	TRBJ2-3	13	CASRLEITDTQYF
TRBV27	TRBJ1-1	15	CASSREGGRRTEAFF
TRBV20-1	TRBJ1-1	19	CSARNPTGGNIYDGTEAFF
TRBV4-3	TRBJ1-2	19	CASSHAPGQGTFGTYGYTF
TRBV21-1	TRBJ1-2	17	CASSKGWGCRDNYGYTF
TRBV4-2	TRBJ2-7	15	CASSQDLTRVDEQYF
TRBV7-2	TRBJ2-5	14	CASSLDGAGETQYF
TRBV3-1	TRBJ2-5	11	CASSQVQTWYF
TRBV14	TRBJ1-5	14	CASSSGVVGQPQHF
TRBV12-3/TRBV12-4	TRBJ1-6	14	CASSKQGLESPLHF
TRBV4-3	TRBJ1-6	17	CASSQASWTGVNSPLHF
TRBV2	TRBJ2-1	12	CARGLGHNEQFF
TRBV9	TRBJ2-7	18	CASSVSDHRDSSHHEQYF
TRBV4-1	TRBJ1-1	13	CASSQVGITEAFF
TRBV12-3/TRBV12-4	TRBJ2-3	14	CASSSSRGQGPQYF
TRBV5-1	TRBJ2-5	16	CASSSRGGVVAETQYF
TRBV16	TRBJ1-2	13	CASSQSADYGYTF
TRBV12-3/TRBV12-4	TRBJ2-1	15	CASRSTSGGDNEQFF
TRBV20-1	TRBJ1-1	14	CSAGTGAYKTEAFF
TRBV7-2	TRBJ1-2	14	CASSLDLGSYGYTF
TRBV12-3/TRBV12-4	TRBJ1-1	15	CASSLADRLNTEAFF
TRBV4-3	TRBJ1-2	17	CASSQVPIGRLNYGYTF
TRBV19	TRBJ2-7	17	CASSIVRTGKAYNEQYF
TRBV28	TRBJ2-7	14	CASRGDSSSYEQYF
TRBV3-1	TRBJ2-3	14	CASSQDWQGDTQYF
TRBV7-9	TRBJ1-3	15	CASSPYRAHGNTIYF
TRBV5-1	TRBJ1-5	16	CASSLGGELNSQPQHF
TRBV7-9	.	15	CASSLARDRVYEQYF
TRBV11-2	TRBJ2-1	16	CASSLVGTLGRNEQFF
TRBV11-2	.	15	CASSLPAVGVYEQYF
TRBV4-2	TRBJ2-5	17	CASSQEGGLAGKETQYF
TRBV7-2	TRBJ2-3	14	CASRLPDRTDTQYF
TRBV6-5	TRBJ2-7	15	CASSTPTYTSYEQYF
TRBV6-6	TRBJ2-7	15	CASSYSVSSSYEQYF
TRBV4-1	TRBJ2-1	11	CAVGPYNEQFF
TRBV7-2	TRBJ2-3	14	CASSSTRTGDTQYF
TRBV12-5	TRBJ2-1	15	CASALGSGSHRKQFF
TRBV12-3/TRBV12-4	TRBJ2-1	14	CASSFAGDHNEQFF
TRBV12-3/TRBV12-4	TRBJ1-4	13	CASSLAGGYRLFF
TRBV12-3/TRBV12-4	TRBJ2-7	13	CASSRDGNNEQYF
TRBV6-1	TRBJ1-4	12	CASSEFDEKLFF
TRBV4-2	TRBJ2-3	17	CASSQAPWQRPGDTQYF
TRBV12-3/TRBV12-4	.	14	CASSLEAAYNEQYF
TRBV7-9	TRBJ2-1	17	CASSSIGNFNREEQQFF
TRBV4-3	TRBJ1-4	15	CASSQVPSINEKLFF
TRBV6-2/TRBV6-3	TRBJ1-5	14	CASSYTVSNQPQHF
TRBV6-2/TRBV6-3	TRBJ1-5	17	CASSHRTGEWSNQPQHF
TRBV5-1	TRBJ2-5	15	CASSFGTGSEETQYF
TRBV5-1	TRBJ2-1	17	CASSLADPLMIHNEQFF
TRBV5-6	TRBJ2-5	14	CASSHPAKQETQYF